Shown below are 26 T cell receptor beta chains from a single sample sequenced in a study of blood T cells in healthy people across ages (dated by TCRdb to about 2015). The library was generated by 5' RACE. TCRdb records Illumina HiSeq 2500 as the sequencer. A second PCR of roughly 6 to 11 cycles was run with a J-beta primer mix and a sample-barcoded 5' primer. The raw public reads went through TCRdb reprocessing: fastp at Q25, MiXCR clone calling, in-frame beta chains kept. Records with the same CDR3 protein are collapsed into one entry carrying the most frequent genes and DNA. This sample has hundreds of thousands of distinct CDR3 sequences in its table, and roughly 32% of those were observed once. Approximately 15% of the sample is held by the ten biggest clonotypes. Sequenced sample: blood. These receptors came from a woman older than 75 in good health. Donor details come from another sample of the same person, matched by shared clones.

This clonotype was detected ten times or more. The CDR3 sequence is CAIKATGGSYGYTF. Written as DNA, the CDR3 is TGTGCCATCAAGGCCACAGGGGGCAGCTATGGCTACACCTTC. The chain links TRBV10-3 to TRBJ1-2; 9 bases line up with TRBD1. Germline assignment: CDR1 ENHRY and CDR2 SYGVKD. The CDR3 is 14 amino acids. The ends lost 7 bases at V and 4 bases at J; junction bases unmatched: 7.

On this clonotype itself: The DNA is omitted, as the CDR3 cannot be located on it reliably, and the CDR3 follows TCRdb's listing. This chain links TRBV9 with TRBJ1-2. Per the germline V gene, CDR1 is SGDLS and CDR2 is YYNGEE. The CDR3 is 13 amino acids long, termini counted. The chain's CDR3 is CASSPDFRGGYTF.

This clonotype showed up many times. The chain links TRBV6-1 to TRBJ2-3; no definite D call. V was trimmed by 4 bases and J by 2 bases, leaving 7 bases between them. CDR1 and CDR2 from the germline V gene are MNHNS and SASEGT. This CDR3 spans 13 amino acids. The CDR3 DNA sequence: TGTGCCAGCAGTGCCGAGGACACAGATACGCAGTATTTT. Protein: CASSAEDTDTQYF.

This clonotype was seen more than once but under ten times. This chain joins TRBV24-1 and TRBJ2-1; 8 positions agree with TRBD1. CDR1 is KGHDR, CDR2 SFDVKD, per germline. Trimming at V came to 9 bases and at J to 5 bases, leaving 5 bases not matched to a gene. The CDR3 loop spans 13 amino acids. CDR3 in amino acids: CATGTGRNNEQFF. The CDR3 nucleotides read TGTGCCACCGGGACAGGCCGAAACAATGAGCAGTTCTTC.

This clonotype was counted many times. The rearrangement uses TRBV7-2 and TRBJ2-1; 8 nucleotides line up with TRBD2. The V gene end was trimmed by 3 bases and the J gene end by 2 bases; junction bases not matched to a gene: 9. Germline V gene data show CDR1 as SGHTA and CDR2 as FQGNSA. There are 17 residues in the CDR3. CDR3 in DNA: TGTGCCAGCAGCTTCTCCCCCGGGGGACTAGCCTACAATGAGCAGTTCTTC. Translated: CASSFSPGGLAYNEQFF.

Note on this clonotype: Its ends do not fully match the called genes, so a read error is possible. The chain uses TRBV30 and TRBJ2-2, with D perhaps matching TRBD2 (5 bases). CDR1 GTSNPN and CDR2 SVGIG come from the germline V gene (reference sequence). The CDR3 totals 14 residues. Here the CDR3 reads CAWSVRLDSGERFF. The CDR3 DNA reads TGTGCCTGGAGTGTACGACTGGATTCCGGGGAGCGGTTTTTT.

This clonotype was seen ten or more times. The V call is TRBV20-1, the J call TRBJ1-4; a weak D match, TRBD1 (6 bases). Trimming shortened V by 5 bases and J by 8 bases, and 15 bases separated the two germline ends. CDR1 and CDR2 (germline): DFQATT, SNEGSKA (reference sequence). This CDR3 has 13 residues. The CDR3 coding sequence is TGCAGTGCTCTCGACCCTAGGGGGGAAAAACTGTTTTTT. Translation gives CSALDPRGEKLFF.

The V call is TRBV20-1, the J call TRBJ2-1; 7 positions agree with TRBD1. The CDR3 is 15 amino acids. The germline CDR1 and CDR2 sequences are DFQATT and SNEGSKA (reference sequence). Unmatched junction bases numbered 5, after V lost 1 base and J lost 2 bases. The chain's CDR3 is CSARVGQGAYNEQFF. The CDR3 region has the DNA TGCAGTGCTAGAGTAGGGCAGGGGGCCTACAATGAGCAGTTCTTC.

This clonotype was seen at least ten times. The rearrangement links TRBV7-2 to TRBJ2-5, with D tentatively TRBD1 or TRBD2 (8 bases each). The length of the CDR3 is 16 residues. V was pared by 4 bases and J by 6 bases, with 21 bases between. Germline CDR1 is SGHTA and CDR2 is FQGNSA. CDR3 in DNA: TGTGCCAGCAGCTCGGGGGGGCAGGGGGCGAGGCAGACCCAGTACTTC. Residues: CASSSGGQGARQTQYF. The full variable domain, in which reference TRBV7-2 and TRBJ2-5 provide the parts outside the CDR3, is GAGVSQSPSNKVTEKGKDVELRCDPISGHTALYWYRQSLGQGLEFLIYFQGNSAPDKSGLPSDRFSAERTGGSVSTLTIQRTQQEDSAVYLCASSSGGQGARQTQYFGPGTRLLVL.

Many counts were recorded for this clonotype. The chain's CDR3 is CSAWDSYNEQFF. CDR3 coding DNA: TGCAGTGCTTGGGACTCTTACAATGAGCAGTTCTTC. This chain connects TRBV20-1 to TRBJ2-1; TRBD2 is a possible D gene (6 bases). Trimming shortened V by 5 bases and J by 4 bases, and 9 bases separated the two germline ends. CDR3 length: 12 amino acids. The V gene's germline CDR1 is DFQATT and CDR2 SNEGSKA (reference sequence).

This clonotype was detected ten times or more. V is TRBV5-1 and J is TRBJ1-6; 10 bases align to TRBD1. CDR1 SGHRS and CDR2 YFSETQ come from the germline V gene. This CDR3 is built from 14 residues. V lost 2 bases to trimming and J lost 8 bases; unmatched junction nucleotides: 1. The DNA of the CDR3 is TGCGCCAGCAGCTTAGGGACAGGGGATTCACCCCTCCACTTT. Translated: CASSLGTGDSPLHF.

The rearrangement uses TRBV29-1 and TRBJ2-7; TRBD1 agrees at 10 bases. This CDR3 has 14 residues. Looked up from germline, CDR1 is SQVTM and CDR2 is ANQGSEA. The junction had 8 bases not matched to a gene; V was cut back by 4 bases and J by 5 bases. CDR3 sequence: CSVVRTGGIDEQYF. CDR3 in DNA: TGCAGCGTTGTAAGGACAGGGGGAATCGACGAGCAGTACTTC.

This clonotype showed up many times. V is TRBV7-2 and J is TRBJ1-2; possibly TRBD1 for D (5 bases). Trimming cost V 5 bases and J 3 bases, with 19 bases left between them. Germline-derived CDR1 and CDR2 are SGHTA and FQGNSA. The CDR3 contains 16 residues. The CDR3 coding sequence is TGTGCCAGCAGCCGGGATTGGTCGAGGGGAGACTATGGCTACACCTTC. Residues: CASSRDWSRGDYGYTF.

In this sample, this clonotype turned up many times. This chain connects TRBV20-1 to TRBJ1-2; 8 nucleotides align to TRBD1. This CDR3 has 14 amino acids. With 3 bases clipped from V and 7 bases from J, the junction kept 10 bases outside the gene matches. Germline loops: CDR1 DFQATT, CDR2 SNEGSKA (reference sequence). CDR3 region: CSASAVRGRVGYTF. DNA for the CDR3: TGCAGTGCTAGTGCCGTCAGGGGGCGGGTTGGCTACACCTTC.

This clonotype has a count of ten or more. The CDR3 DNA is TGTGCCAGCAGCCAAGATCGTATTCCGAGCTCCTACGAGCAGTACTTC. Protein: CASSQDRIPSSYEQYF. This chain links TRBV14 with TRBJ2-7, with D uncertain. Germline CDR1 SGHDN, CDR2 FVKESK. V lost 0 bases and J 0 bases, leaving 12 bases between the germline ends. The CDR3 spans 16 residues.

This rearrangement joins TRBV4-2 to TRBJ2-3; 9 positions match TRBD2. This CDR3 has 18 residues. V gave up 1 base and J gave up 3 bases; unmatched junction bases: 11. Germline CDR1 LGHNA, CDR2 YNFKEQ. The CDR3 DNA follows: TGTGCCAGCAGCCAAGGTTTCCGAGCGGGGGGAAGTACAGATACGCAGTATTTT. Translation: CASSQGFRAGGSTDTQYF.

Comments on this clonotype: A read error may be the cause here, since a much bigger clone is one base away. This sequence joins TRBV6-6 and TRBJ1-1; 8 bases match TRBD1. Per the germline V gene, CDR1 is MNHNY and CDR2 is SVGAGI (reference sequence). There are 11 residues in the CDR3. With V trimmed by 8 bases and J by 7 bases, 3 bases remained unmatched. Written as DNA, the CDR3 is TGTGCCAGCCAGGGGGCGGTTGAAGCTTTCTTT. The encoded protein is CASQGAVEAFF.

Worth noting for this clonotype: A much larger clone is a single base away; this may be a read error. This rearrangement joins TRBV4-3 to TRBJ2-4, with 7 bases aligning to TRBD1. The J call is in doubt because the DNA end fits TRBJ2-7 better. Germline lookup yields CDR1 LGHNA and CDR2 YSLEER. The CDR3 consists of 15 residues. Here the CDR3 DNA reads TGCGCCAGCAGCCATGACGTGACAGGGTCCTACGAGCAGTACTTC. Translation: CASSHDVTGSYEQYF.

In its sample, this clonotype was seen many times. The chain joins TRBV7-2 to TRBJ2-1, with TRBD1 matching over 7 bases. Germline V gene lookup returns CDR1 SGHTA and CDR2 FQGNSA. The CDR3 totals 16 residues. The V and J ends lost 3 bases and 7 bases, in that order; junction bases with no gene match: 12. As DNA, the CDR3 is TGTGCCAGCAGCTTCCCGACAGGGTCTGGAGTGAATGAGCAGTTCTTC. Its protein product is CASSFPTGSGVNEQFF.

This clonotype came up many times. The chain has TRBV3-1 and TRBJ2-1; perhaps TRBD1 as D (5 bases). V lost 0 bases and J 9 bases, leaving 15 bases between the germline ends. The CDR3 runs 15 residues. CDR1 is LGHDT, CDR2 YNNKEL, per germline (reference sequence). CDR3 nucleotides: TGTGCCAGCAGCCAAGAAGCAGGGTTGGTAGGTGAGCAGTTCTTC. Translating gives CASSQEAGLVGEQFF.

A note on this clonotype: Compared with germline, one end of the junction differs, possibly owing to a read error. The V and J genes are TRBV7-2 and TRBJ2-4; TRBD1 or TRBD2 may be the D gene (5 bases each). The DNA end is a closer match to TRBJ2-7, so the J assignment may be wrong. This CDR3 contains 14 residues. Germline CDR1 SGHTA, CDR2 FQGNSA. This chain's CDR3 is CASSSAFGTVEQYF. The CDR3 DNA reads TGCGCCAGCAGCTCAGCGTTCGGGACCGTCGAGCAGTACTTC.

In this sample, this clonotype turned up once. Being one base from a much bigger clone, this may be a read error. The J gene is TRBJ2-1, the V gene TRBV6-5, with D possibly matching TRBD1 (7 bases). Germline V lookup: CDR1 MNHEY, CDR2 SVGAGI. CDR3 length: 15 residues. V dropped 4 bases and J dropped 10 bases, with 20 bases sitting between them. The CDR3 loop reads CASSSGVAGGYEQFF. The DNA for the CDR3 is TGTGCCAGCAGTTCCGGGGTGGCAGGGGGGTACGAGCAGTTCTTC.

The chain has TRBV11-3 and TRBJ2-3, with a tentative D call TRBD1 (7 bases). This CDR3 spans 15 amino acids. The V and J ends lost 1 base and 6 bases respectively, with 14 bases between them. The germline gives CDR1 SGHNT, CDR2 YENEEA. The CDR3 loop is CASSLGAGGLDTQYF. Here the CDR3 DNA reads TGTGCCAGCAGCTTAGGGGCAGGGGGACTGGATACGCAGTATTTT.

V is TRBV30 and J is TRBJ1-5; D gene uncertain. The CDR3 runs to 13 residues. Germline assignment: CDR1 GTSNPN and CDR2 SVGIG (reference sequence). V was pared by 7 bases and J by 1 base, with 11 bases between. The CDR3 sequence is CAFRVASNQPQHF. The CDR3 DNA follows: TGTGCCTTCCGAGTGGCGAGCAATCAGCCCCAGCATTTT.

This clonotype was observed many times. The V and J genes are TRBV9 and TRBJ2-5, with D possibly being TRBD1 (5 bases). V was pared by 0 bases and J by 1 base, with 10 bases between. This CDR3 comprises 15 residues. Germline V gene data show CDR1 as SGDLS and CDR2 as YYNGEE. Written as DNA, the CDR3 is TGTGCCAGCAGCGTAGAGGGGTCTATCCAAGAGACCCAGTACTTC. Protein sequence: CASSVEGSIQETQYF. The entire variable domain, with the rest obtained from reference TRBV9 and TRBJ2-5, is as follows: DSGVTQTPKHLITATGQRVTLRCSPRSGDLSVYWYQQSLDQGLQFLIQYYNGEERAKGNILERFSAQQFPDLHSELNLSSLELGDSALYFCASSVEGSIQETQYFGPGTRLLVL.

In regard to this clonotype: One end of the junction is discordant with germline, which a read error may explain. The V gene is TRBV3-1, the J gene TRBJ2-7; TRBD1 matches 9 bases. Germline V CDR1 and CDR2: LGHDT, YNNKEL (reference sequence). The CDR3 runs 18 residues. The CDR3 region has the DNA TGTGCCAGCAGCCCCCACCGGACAGGGGCGGCCCGCGCCTACGTGCAGTACTTC. Residues: CASSPHRTGAARAYVQYF.